Included here is one TCR beta chain sequence, with context. The sample belongs to a study of CD8 T cells in Susac syndrome. Negative isolation yielded the CD8+ and CD4+ T cells, while FACS enriched the TEMRA cells. RNA amounts of roughly 0.45 to 1 ug underwent reverse transcription with random hexamers. Amplification of the TCR beta CDR3 was carried out by immunoSEQ multiplex PCR, which spanned a total of 54 Vbeta and 13 Jbeta segments. In TCRdb, the immunoSEQ multiplex PCR reads were re-called with MiXCR into one record per CDR3 protein. The sample holds approximately 110,000 distinct CDR3 sequences, 80% to 95% seen once. CDR3 length equals 14 residues. Germline-derived CDR1 and CDR2 are SNHLY and FYNNEI. V gave up 7 bases and J gave up 2 bases; unmatched junction bases: 8.

The chain employs TRBV2 and TRBJ2-7, with TRBD2 matching over 7 bases. The TCR originated in a human donor with multiple sclerosis. The sequenced sample was CD8+ T cells from PBMCs. For the CDR3, the DNA is TGTGCCAGCAAAACTAGCGCCTCCACCTACGAGCAGTACGTC. It codes for CASKTSASTYEQYV.